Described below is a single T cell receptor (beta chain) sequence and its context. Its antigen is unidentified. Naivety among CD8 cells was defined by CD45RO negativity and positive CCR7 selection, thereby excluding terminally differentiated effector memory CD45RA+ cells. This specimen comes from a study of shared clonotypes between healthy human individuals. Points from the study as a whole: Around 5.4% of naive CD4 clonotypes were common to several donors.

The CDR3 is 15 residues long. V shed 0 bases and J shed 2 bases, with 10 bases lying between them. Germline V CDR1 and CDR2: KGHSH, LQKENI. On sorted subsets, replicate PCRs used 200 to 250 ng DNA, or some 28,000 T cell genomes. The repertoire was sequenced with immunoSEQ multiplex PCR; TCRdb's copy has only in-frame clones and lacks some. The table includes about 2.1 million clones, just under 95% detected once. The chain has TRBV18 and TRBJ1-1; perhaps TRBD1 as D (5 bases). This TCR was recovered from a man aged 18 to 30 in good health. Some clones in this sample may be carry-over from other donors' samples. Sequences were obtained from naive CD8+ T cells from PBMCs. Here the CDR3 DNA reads TGTGCCAGCTCACCACCTTCCGGGACCAACACTGAAGCTTTCTTT. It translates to CASSPPSGTNTEAFF.